This T cell receptor (beta chain) was found in a study of T cells in Graves' hyperthyroidism and ophthalmopathy. The CDR3 totals 13 residues. Germline V gene lookup returns CDR1 SGHNT and CDR2 YYREEE (reference sequence). With 3 bases clipped from V and 10 bases from J, the junction kept 7 bases outside the gene matches. Subjects aged 18 to 65 presented with newly diagnosed hyperthyroidism of less than 2 months' duration. Amplified TCR beta CDR3 regions came from RNA transcripts. The TCR CDR3 was amplified in a first-round RT-PCR using the HTBI primer set. MiXCR was run by TCRdb on the multiplex PCR reads, yielding one entry per CDR3 protein. The sample carries a few hundred thousand distinct CDR3 sequences, under 60% recorded once.

The chain has TRBV5-4 and TRBJ1-1, with 9 bases aligning to TRBD1. Sequenced material: peripheral blood or thyroid tissue (not recorded which). This TCR came from a woman younger than 35 with Graves' hyperthyroidism. CDR3 sequence reads: CASSSGTGSGAFF. CDR3 nucleotide sequence: TGTGCCAGCAGCTCCGGGACAGGGTCTGGAGCTTTCTTT.